A single T cell receptor beta chain is shown here with its context. Its specificity is not known. Germline CDR1 and CDR2: SQVTM and ANQGSEA. The junction had 5 bases not matched to a gene; V was cut back by 4 bases and J by 3 bases. The CDR3 spans 13 residues. This record comes from a study of beta chain features in type 1 diabetes. Findings of the study overall: Reduced insertions and increased deletions marked VDJ junctions in type 1 diabetes patients. Within each of all four CD4+ subsets, Type 1 diabetes patients had TCRB CDR3s that were moderately but significantly shorter.

The investigators reverse transcribed all of the isolated RNA, so they sequenced expressed TCRB transcripts. Using immunoSEQ multiplex PCR, the repertoire was profiled, and TCRdb retains in-frame clones only, with some absent. The repertoire holds 150,000 to 200,000 clones, roughly 65% seen once, with nearly 0.09% in the top ten. Via the markers CD45RO/CCR7/CD25/CD127/CD95/CD27, stem cell-like memory, regulatory, central memory and naive CD4+ cells were sorted. The sequence derives from a man under 40 with type 1 diabetes. Sequenced input: naive CD4+ T cells from blood. The rearrangement joins TRBV29-1 to TRBJ1-2; TRBD1 aligns across 7 bases. The CDR3 sequence is CSVAQGGDYGYTF. The CDR3 DNA is TGCAGCGTTGCCCAGGGGGGTGACTATGGCTACACCTTC.